This TCR beta chain was observed in a study of human T cells and chemical hapten exposure. Broader study findings: The study found that PT1 expanded TCR counts correlated positively with patch test score.

Regarding this clonotype: What it binds is unknown. A read error may explain this, as a much larger clone is one base away.

CDR3 size: 17 residues. The germline gives CDR1 SQVTM, CDR2 ANQGSEA. V lost 0 bases, J lost 3 bases, and 20 bases lay in between. Time point here: patch test 2, 6 weeks after DPC sensitization. Treatment here: therapeutic diphenylcyclopropenone sensitization with weekly scalp DPC. It was from unfractionated whole blood that total RNA was extracted. Unique molecular identifiers were linked by the library to individual cDNA molecules. TCRdb reprocessed the RACE reads via MiXCR and lists one record per CDR3 protein. Altogether about 70,000 distinct CDR3 sequences are present, 8.5% being singletons, with the ten largest covering 3% to 4.5%.

The chain has TRBV29-1 and TRBJ1-2; TRBD1 is a possible D gene (6 bases). Specimen: whole blood, collected in connection with sensitization to the hapten diphenylcyclopropenone (DPC). This clonotype was obtained from a woman aged 45-60 years with alopecia areata. Some clones in this sample may be carry-over from other donors' samples. CDR3 sequence (DNA): TGCAGCGTTGAAGACCGGGAGGGGGGCCAGACCGACTATGGCTACACCTTC. Protein sequence: CSVEDREGGQTDYGYTF.